This TCR beta chain was profiled in a study of CD8+ T cells in alopecia areata. Study-wide findings and caveats: When scalp samples are sequenced, resident alphabeta T cells of normal skin are also captured. Affected lesional scalp, above all in alopecia totalis/universalis, was more clonal than normal scalp.

CDR1 is SNHLY, CDR2 FYNNEI, per germline. The ends lost 4 bases at V and 8 bases at J; junction bases unmatched: 9. The CDR3 length is 15 residues. PBMCs, the starting material, were the source of sorted CD4+ and CD8+ T cells. Worth noting for this clone: What it binds is unknown.

Sequencing used cDNA as its template, made by extracting RNA and reverse transcribing it. Only in-frame clones appear in the TCRdb table, and some are missing; sequencing was by immunoSEQ multiplex PCR. This table holds 90,000 to 150,000 clones, over 60% found once. This TCR derives from a human donor in good health. The sequenced material came from CD4+ T cells sorted from blood. The chain recombines TRBV2 with TRBJ2-1; TRBD2 matches at 9 bases. The CDR3 DNA is TGTGCCAGCAGTGTGCGCGGGGGGGCCTCGGATGAGCAGTTCTTC. It codes for CASSVRGGASDEQFF.